The clone carrying this T cell receptor (beta chain) was picked up a small number of times. Its cognate antigen is unknown. Expressed TCRB transcripts were sequenced because the isolated RNA had all been reverse transcribed beforehand. Repertoires were generated with immunoSEQ multiplex PCR, while TCRdb's copy carries only in-frame clones and drops some. The table has about 350,000 clones, about 19% seen once; the top ten hold under 0.05%. These data belong to a study of beta chain features in type 1 diabetes. Overall study context: Across every sample, approximately 110,000,000 sorted cells were examined in total. Whole-study results and caveats: It was among patients, rather than healthy donors, that naive, central memory and Treg TCRB repertoires appeared more similar. Researchers could not determine here whether HLA type influences TCRB rearrangement.

Unmatched junction bases numbered 4, after V lost 3 bases and J lost 8 bases. The CDR3 runs 12 residues. Germline V gene data show CDR1 as GTSNPN and CDR2 as SVGIG (reference sequence). Via CD45RO/CCR7/CD25/CD127/CD95/CD27, cells of the CD4+ naive, central memory, regulatory and stem cell-like memory subsets were sorted. This chain joins TRBV30 and TRBJ1-2; 9 nucleotides align to TRBD1. Sequencing was carried out using naive CD4+ T cells from blood. This sequence was found in a young woman in good health. In nucleotides, the CDR3 is TGTGCCTGGAGCACAGGGGGCTGGGGCTACACCTTC. Its protein is CAWSTGGWGYTF.